The present entry profiles one TCR beta chain with its context. This sample is part of a study of control samples from healthy donors and cancer patients. The table came from immunoSEQ multiplex PCR; TCRdb's copy has only in-frame clones and leaves some out. The table records about 150,000 clones, roughly 94% of them present only once. V gave up 0 bases and J gave up 3 bases, with 11 bases separating them. CDR1 is LGHNA and CDR2 is YSLEER in the germline V gene. The CDR3 runs to 15 residues. Sequencing used PBMCs. V and J are TRBV4-3 and TRBJ1-1; D not certain. The receptor's source is a man in his 60s with colorectal cancer. The CDR3 DNA reads as TGCGCCAGCAGCCAAGATCCCAGGAGATACACTGAAGCTTTCTTT. Protein product: CASSQDPRRYTEAFF.